This paragraph reports one T cell receptor beta chain. The target antigen is unknown. This sample is drawn from a study of shared clonotypes between healthy human individuals. Whole-study findings and limits: A few donors had around 5% of their naive CD4 clonotypes in common.

Naive-designated CD8 cells lacked CD45RO, were positively enriched for CCR7, and omitted terminally differentiated effector memory CD45RA+ cells. Clones were sequenced by immunoSEQ multiplex PCR, and TCRdb holds only the in-frame ones, with some missing. This sample has about 2 million clones, with approximately 94% found just once. The sample taken for sequencing was naive CD8+ T cells sorted from blood. The TCR comes from a man between 18 and 35 years old in good health.

The CDR3 loop reads CASSPTDSSYEQYF. The CDR3 DNA is TGCGCCAGCAGCCCTACCGACAGTTCCTACGAGCAGTACTTC. V gene TRBV4-1 combines with J gene TRBJ2-7; weak D call: TRBD1 (5 bases). Trimming cost V 4 bases and J 1 base, with 11 bases left between them. The germline CDR1 and CDR2 sequences are MGHRA and YSYEKL. The CDR3 length is 14 residues.